The rows below give T cell receptor beta chains drawn from one sample of a study of cytomegalovirus exposure and HLA in healthy donors. Measured with immunoSEQ multiplex PCR; TCRdb has only the in-frame clones, and not every one. The table has 200,000 to 300,000 clones, around 91% seen once. Sequenced: PBMCs. Source of these receptors: a woman in her thirties in good health and CMV-seronegative. Both conserved end residues are part of each CDR3. Each record gives: clone size, V gene, J gene, D gene, CDR3 protein, CDR3 DNA. D genes are given only for firm matches. Clone size, where shown, is once, few, many, or a class for clones that have expanded.

size: -; V: TRBV4-1; J: TRBJ1-5; D: -; CDR3: CASSLVGRSNQPQHF; DNA: TGCGCCAGCAGCCTTGTGGGGAGGAGCAATCAGCCCCAGCATTTT
size: -; V: TRBV11-3; J: TRBJ2-4; D: TRBD2; CDR3: CASSFSGTSSNIQYF; DNA: TGTGCCAGCAGCTTCTCCGGGACTAGCAGCAACATTCAGTACTTC
size: -; V: TRBV6-5; J: TRBJ2-7; D: -; CDR3: CASSGDYYYEQYF; DNA: TGTGCCAGTTCAGGGGACTACTACTACGAGCAGTACTTC
size: -; V: TRBV7-9; J: TRBJ1-2; D: -; CDR3: CASSFTLNYGYTF; DNA: TGTGCCAGCAGCTTTACACTGAACTATGGCTACACCTTC
size: -; V: TRBV7-2; J: TRBJ2-2; D: TRBD1; CDR3: CASSGTAPNTGELFF; DNA: TGTGCCAGCAGCGGGACAGCCCCGAATACCGGGGAGCTGTTTTTT
size: -; V: TRBV27; J: TRBJ2-2; D: TRBD2; CDR3: CASRLAGGPNTGELFF; DNA: TGTGCCAGCAGACTAGCGGGAGGCCCCAACACCGGGGAGCTGTTTTTT
size: -; V: TRBV4-2; J: TRBJ2-5; D: -; CDR3: CASSQERGQETQYF; DNA: TGTGCCAGCAGCCAAGAGAGAGGGCAAGAGACCCAGTACTTC
size: -; V: TRBV6-1; J: TRBJ2-1; D: TRBD2; CDR3: CASSRTSGRTQFF; DNA: TGTGCCAGTAGCCGGACTAGCGGGAGGACGCAGTTCTTC
size: -; V: TRBV13; J: TRBJ2-7; D: -; CDR3: CASSLAGLNFYEQYF; DNA: TGTGCCAGCAGCTTAGCCGGACTAAACTTCTACGAGCAGTACTTC
size: -; V: TRBV5-6; J: TRBJ1-2; D: -; CDR3: CASSSEVTELWGYTF; DNA: TGTGCCAGCAGCTCCGAGGTGACAGAGCTCTGGGGCTACACCTTC
size: -; V: TRBV11-1; J: TRBJ2-7; D: -; CDR3: CASSSRSRTSYEQYF; DNA: TGTGCCAGCAGTTCCCGCTCTAGGACTTCCTACGAGCAGTACTTC
size: -; V: TRBV5-1; J: TRBJ2-2; D: -; CDR3: CASGRDGFTGELFF; DNA: TGCGCCAGCGGCCGGGACGGATTCACCGGGGAGCTGTTTTTT
size: -; V: TRBV4-1; J: TRBJ2-7; D: TRBD2; CDR3: CASSQEAAGAFEQYF; DNA: TGCGCCAGCAGCCAAGAGGCAGCGGGAGCTTTCGAGCAGTACTTC
size: -; V: TRBV9; J: TRBJ1-1; D: TRBD1; CDR3: CASSEGTGNLVHTEAFF; DNA: TGTGCCAGCAGCGAGGGGACAGGGAACTTGGTGCACACTGAAGCTTTCTTT
size: -; V: TRBV2; J: TRBJ2-7; D: -; CDR3: CASSFGFSYEQYF; DNA: TGTGCCAGCAGCTTCGGGTTCTCCTACGAGCAGTACTTC
size: -; V: TRBV28; J: TRBJ1-2; D: TRBD1; CDR3: CASSHGAGQGDYGYTF; DNA: TGTGCCAGCAGCCATGGGGCGGGACAGGGGGACTATGGCTACACCTTC
size: -; V: TRBV11-3; J: TRBJ1-2; D: -; CDR3: CASSTRQAGYTF; DNA: TGTGCCAGCAGCACCCGACAGGCCGGCTACACCTTC
size: -; V: TRBV19; J: TRBJ1-2; D: TRBD1; CDR3: CASSIPRTGGIYGYTF; DNA: TGTGCCAGTAGTATACCTCGGACAGGGGGCATCTATGGCTACACCTTC
size: once; V: TRBV2; J: TRBJ2-7; D: TRBD1; CDR3: CASSEGTGFYEQYF; DNA: TGTGCCAGCAGTGAAGGGACAGGGTTCTACGAGCAGTACTTC
size: -; V: TRBV6-4; J: TRBJ2-7; D: TRBD2; CDR3: CASSGLAGVSYEQYF; DNA: TGTGCCAGCAGTGGGCTAGCGGGAGTCTCCTACGAGCAGTACTTC
size: few; V: TRBV27; J: TRBJ2-7; D: -; CDR3: CASSLSAGNEQYF; DNA: TGTGCCAGCAGTTTATCGGCGGGGAACGAGCAGTACTTC
size: -; V: TRBV27; J: TRBJ2-3; D: -; CDR3: CASSYRRDTDTQYF; DNA: TGTGCCAGCAGTTATCGGAGGGACACAGATACGCAGTATTTT
size: -; V: TRBV28; J: TRBJ1-5; D: TRBD1; CDR3: CASSFWGTGNQPQHF; DNA: TGTGCCAGCAGTTTCTGGGGGACAGGCAATCAGCCCCAGCATTTT
size: -; V: TRBV29-1; J: TRBJ2-5; D: -; CDR3: CSVDLYKETQYF; DNA: TGCAGCGTTGACCTTTACAAAGAGACCCAGTACTTC
size: few; V: TRBV7-3; J: TRBJ2-5; D: -; CDR3: CASSLGPKETQYF; DNA: TGTGCCAGCAGCTTAGGCCCCAAAGAGACCCAGTACTTC
size: -; V: TRBV9; J: TRBJ1-1; D: -; CDR3: CASSPGFTEAFF; DNA: TGTGCCAGCAGCCCAGGTTTCACTGAAGCTTTCTTT
size: -; V: TRBV5-1; J: TRBJ2-3; D: TRBD2; CDR3: CASSPSGGSTDTQYF; DNA: TGCGCCAGCAGCCCTAGCGGGGGAAGCACAGATACGCAGTATTTT
size: few; V: TRBV7-2; J: TRBJ1-2; D: TRBD1; CDR3: CASSLERQGANRYGYTF; DNA: TGTGCCAGCAGCTTAGAACGGCAGGGGGCTAATCGGTATGGCTACACCTTC
size: -; V: TRBV2; J: TRBJ2-5; D: -; CDR3: CASSVRDQETQYF; DNA: TGTGCCAGCAGTGTGCGGGATCAAGAGACCCAGTACTTC
size: -; V: TRBV29-1; J: TRBJ2-1; D: TRBD2; CDR3: CSVDPAGMYNEQFF; DNA: TGCAGCGTTGATCCAGCGGGAATGTACAATGAGCAGTTCTTC
size: -; V: TRBV7-8; J: TRBJ2-7; D: -; CDR3: CASSLLVPEQYF; DNA: TGTGCCAGCAGCTTACTGGTCCCCGAGCAGTACTTC
size: -; V: TRBV6-6; J: TRBJ2-7; D: -; CDR3: CASSYFSGNSYEQYF; DNA: TGTGCCAGCAGTTACTTCTCAGGTAATTCCTACGAGCAGTACTTC
size: -; V: TRBV6-1; J: TRBJ2-2; D: TRBD2; CDR3: CASSDDMYRGESGELFF; DNA: TGTGCCAGCAGTGACGATATGTACCGGGGGGAATCCGGGGAGCTGTTTTTT
size: -; V: TRBV7-9; J: TRBJ2-2; D: TRBD1; CDR3: CASSGQGATGELFF; DNA: TGTGCCAGCAGCGGACAGGGGGCAACCGGGGAGCTGTTTTTT
size: once; V: TRBV5-4; J: TRBJ1-2; D: -; CDR3: CASRWTGTADGYTF; DNA: TGTGCCAGCAGGTGGACGGGGACGGCCGATGGCTACACCTTC
size: -; V: TRBV30; J: TRBJ2-7; D: TRBD2; CDR3: CAWSVPSGRTMYEQYF; DNA: TGTGCCTGGAGTGTCCCTTCCGGGAGGACGATGTACGAGCAGTACTTC
size: few; V: TRBV28; J: TRBJ2-7; D: -; CDR3: CASSPGPYSYEQYF; DNA: TGTGCCAGCAGTCCAGGACCCTACTCCTACGAGCAGTACTTC
size: -; V: TRBV28; J: TRBJ2-7; D: TRBD1; CDR3: CASGDRDYEQYF; DNA: TGTGCCAGCGGGGACAGGGACTACGAGCAGTACTTC
size: -; V: TRBV5-1; J: TRBJ2-1; D: TRBD1; CDR3: CASSLGTGGYNEQFF; DNA: TGCGCCAGCAGCTTGGGGACAGGGGGCTACAATGAGCAGTTCTTC
size: -; V: TRBV6-5; J: TRBJ1-1; D: -; CDR3: CASSIGQNTEAFF; DNA: TGTGCCAGCAGCATCGGACAGAACACTGAAGCTTTCTTT
size: -; V: TRBV29-1; J: TRBJ1-3; D: -; CDR3: CSVEEGRGGNTIYF; DNA: TGCAGCGTTGAAGAGGGCCGGGGTGGAAACACCATATATTTT
size: -; V: TRBV5-6; J: TRBJ2-3; D: TRBD1; CDR3: CASSPAGTGGVDTQYF; DNA: TGTGCCAGCAGCCCCGCCGGGACAGGGGGCGTAGATACGCAGTATTTT
size: -; V: TRBV4-3; J: TRBJ2-7; D: -; CDR3: CASSQDLAGISYEQYF; DNA: TGCGCCAGCAGCCAAGATCTTGCAGGGATCTCCTACGAGCAGTACTTC
size: -; V: TRBV6-1; J: TRBJ2-1; D: -; CDR3: CASSQSSYNEQFF; DNA: TGTGCCAGCAGCCAATCTTCGTACAATGAGCAGTTCTTC
size: -; V: TRBV7-7; J: TRBJ2-7; D: TRBD2; CDR3: CASRVAGEDEQYF; DNA: TGTGCCAGCAGGGTGGCGGGAGAGGACGAGCAGTACTTC
size: once; V: TRBV19; J: TRBJ2-7; D: TRBD2; CDR3: CASRSGGSGSEQYF; DNA: TGTGCCAGTAGGAGTGGCGGGAGCGGGAGCGAGCAGTACTTC
size: -; V: TRBV10-3; J: TRBJ1-1; D: -; CDR3: CAISEENSIQGEAFF; DNA: TGTGCCATCAGTGAAGAGAACAGTATACAGGGTGAAGCTTTCTTT
size: -; V: TRBV11-2; J: TRBJ1-4; D: -; CDR3: CASSFYREVRGNEKLFF; DNA: TGTGCCAGCAGCTTTTACAGGGAAGTCAGGGGAAATGAAAAACTGTTTTTT
size: -; V: TRBV6-6; J: TRBJ2-7; D: -; CDR3: CASSTMGVYEQYF; DNA: TGTGCCAGCAGTACTATGGGAGTCTACGAGCAGTACTTC
size: once; V: TRBV4-3; J: TRBJ2-3; D: -; CDR3: CASSPSRRYDTQYF; DNA: TGCGCCAGCAGCCCTAGCCGGAGATATGATACGCAGTATTTT
size: -; V: TRBV5-8; J: TRBJ2-7; D: -; CDR3: CASSLDRGAYEQYF; DNA: TGTGCCAGCAGCTTGGATCGGGGTGCCTACGAGCAGTACTTC
size: -; V: TRBV29-1; J: TRBJ2-5; D: -; CDR3: CSVEDSGETQYF; DNA: TGCAGCGTTGAGGACTCCGGGGAGACCCAGTACTTC
size: -; V: TRBV27; J: TRBJ2-7; D: -; CDR3: CASRLGGASYEQYF; DNA: TGTGCCAGCCGTTTGGGCGGGGCCTCCTACGAGCAGTACTTC
size: -; V: TRBV7-9; J: TRBJ2-1; D: -; CDR3: CASSLSRGGTYNEQFF; DNA: TGTGCCAGCAGCTTATCCCGAGGGGGTACTTACAATGAGCAGTTCTTC